This TCR beta chain was retrieved from a study of OX40 agonist ivuxolimab in advanced cancers. The protocol was immunoSEQ multiplex PCR, while the TCRdb copy is restricted to in-frame clones and leaves out a portion. The table has under 85,000 clones, about 84% seen once. The CDR3 spans 13 residues. The germline V gene has CDR1 MNHEY and CDR2 SVGAGI. V lost 6 bases and J 2 bases, leaving 5 bases between the germline ends. This specimen was CD4+ or CD8+ T cells sorted from blood, taken in a trial of the OX40 agonist ivuxolimab. This sequence originates from an adult with an advanced solid tumor such as melanoma, head and neck, liver or kidney cancer. The chain recombines TRBV6-5 with TRBJ1-6, with TRBD1 as a possible D gene (5 bases). CDR3 sequence: CASRDTYNSPLHF. The CDR3 DNA reads TGTGCCAGCAGGGACACCTATAATTCACCCCTCCACTTT.